The clone carrying this T cell receptor beta chain showed up just once. The data derive from a study of blood T cell repertoires in COVID-19. Across the study: Italy, Spain and the United States were the sources of the convalescent and acute COVID-19 samples.

In the original analysis: Researchers report that nucleated cell counts were estimated from reference gene primer amplification. The table came from immunoSEQ multiplex PCR; TCRdb's copy has only in-frame clones and leaves some out. V and J calls and clone size are given by that table; D and trimming were obtained from the DNA. This sample carries under 250,000 clones, roughly four fifths of them seen once, and the ten largest clones take about 4.4%. This TCR was sampled from a woman in her seventies with acute or convalescent COVID-19. The sequencing input was peripheral blood.

DNA of the CDR3: TGTGCCAGCAGCTTCCAGGGCGCTGAAGCTTTCTTT. Residues: CASSFQGAEAFF. V usage is TRBV7-6 and J usage is TRBJ1-1, with D possibly matching TRBD1 (5 bases). Germline assignment: CDR1 SGHVS and CDR2 FNYEAQ. Trimming left V 3 bases short and J 6 bases short, with 8 bases between. CDR3 length equals 12 residues.